Listed here are 24 T cell receptor beta chains from one sample, sequenced in a study of T cells in Graves' hyperthyroidism and ophthalmopathy. RNA transcripts were the template for amplifying TCR beta CDR3 regions. Carried out on the TCR CDR3, a first-round RT-PCR used the HTBI primer set. TCRdb analysed the multiplex PCR reads with MiXCR anew, one entry per CDR3 protein. The sample shows approximately 700,000 distinct CDR3 sequences, 45% of them seen only once. The sequenced sample was peripheral blood or thyroid tissue (not recorded which). Receptor source: an adult man with Graves' disease, either hyperthyroidism or ophthalmopathy (not recorded which).

V usage is TRBV11-2 and J usage is TRBJ2-7; 7 positions agree with TRBD1. The germline V gene has CDR1 SGHAT and CDR2 FQNNGV. CDR3 length: 15 amino acids. Trimming removed 6 bases from V and 1 base from J; junction bases left unmatched: 9. Here the CDR3 DNA reads TGTGCCAGCAGTGAACCCAGGGGGTTTTCCTACGAGCAGTACTTC. It yields the protein CASSEPRGFSYEQYF. Complete variable domain (other parts from reference TRBV11-2 and TRBJ2-7): EAGVAQSPRYKIIEKRQSVAFWCNPISGHATLYWYQQILGQGPKLLIQFQNNGVVDDSQLPKDRFSAERLKGVDSTLKIQPAKLEDSAVYLCASSEPRGFSYEQYFGPGTRLTVT.

This clonotype was recorded once. The V gene is TRBV20-1, the J gene TRBJ1-6; 7 bases agree with TRBD1. This CDR3 has 12 residues. Germline lookup yields CDR1 DFQATT and CDR2 SNEGSKA (reference sequence). Trimming removed 6 bases from V and 13 bases from J; junction bases left unmatched: 9. CDR3 nucleotides: TGCAGTGCAAGACAGGGTAATCAGCCCCTCCACTTT. It is translated as CSARQGNQPLHF.

The chain joins TRBV19 to TRBJ1-5; 7 bases match TRBD1. The V gene end was trimmed by 6 bases and the J gene end by 1 base; junction bases not matched to a gene: 9. Germline V gives CDR1 LNHDA, CDR2 SQIVND (reference sequence). This CDR3 region has 16 residues. The CDR3 nucleotides are TGTGCCAGTAGAATGACAGGGACCAACAGCAATCAGCCCCAGCATTTT. As protein: CASRMTGTNSNQPQHF.

This clonotype was recorded only once. At one boundary the junction diverges from the germline segment, which might be a read error. The V call is TRBV25-1, the J call TRBJ1-2; 8 bases are a match to TRBD1. The CDR3 is made up of 13 amino acids. CDR1 is MGHDK and CDR2 is SYGVNS in the germline V gene. The CDR3 reads CTSRDRYNYGYTF. CDR3 bases: TGTACCAGCCGGGACAGGTACAACTATGGCTACACCTTC.

A remark on this clonotype: At one end the junction does not follow the germline gene, possibly because of a read error. The genes are TRBV12-3 or TRBV12-4 and TRBJ1-5; no clear D gene. CDR3 length equals 15 residues. The CDR3 region is CAISERDGVGQPQHF. CDR3 bases: TGTGCCATCAGTGAGCGGGATGGGGTAGGTCAGCCCCAGCATTTT.

This clonotype was found many times. An end of the junction differs from the germline gene, which may be a read error. The chain employs TRBV24-1 and TRBJ1-2; D not certain. The CDR3 has 12 amino acids. Germline V lookup: CDR1 KGHDR, CDR2 SFDVKD. The CDR3 DNA follows: TGTGCCACCAGTGACACTTACTACGGCTACACCTTC. Its protein is CATSDTYYGYTF.

The table lists this clonotype with many counts. The V and J genes are TRBV10-3 and TRBJ1-1, with a tentative D call TRBD1 (6 bases). Germline CDR1 ENHRY, CDR2 SYGVKD. The CDR3 is made up of 13 amino acids. V gave up 9 bases and J gave up 0 bases, with 11 bases separating them. CDR3 residues: CAIHREMNTEAFF. CDR3 DNA: TGTGCCATTCACAGGGAAATGAACACTGAAGCTTTCTTT.

Many counts were recorded for this clonotype. The chain is built from TRBV29-1 and TRBJ1-4, with TRBD1 matching over 9 bases. V trimming: 6 bases; J trimming: 7 bases; junction bases outside the gene matches: 9. The CDR3 sequence is 14 residues long. Germline loops: CDR1 SQVTM, CDR2 ANQGSEA. The CDR3 sequence: CSVETGGIGEKLFF. The CDR3 coding sequence is TGCAGCGTGGAAACAGGGGGCATTGGTGAAAAACTGTTTTTT.

The V gene is TRBV24-1, the J gene TRBJ1-2; 11 bases are a match to TRBD1. CDR1 and CDR2 (germline): KGHDR, SFDVKD. The CDR3 totals 15 residues. V lost 2 bases to trimming and J lost 4 bases; unmatched junction nucleotides: 2. The CDR3 here is CATSDWTGGGYGYTF. As DNA, the CDR3 is TGTGCCACCAGTGATTGGACAGGGGGCGGCTATGGCTACACCTTC.

This clonotype was detected ten times or more. V is TRBV24-1 and J is TRBJ2-5; D remains unclear. Germline-derived CDR1 and CDR2 are KGHDR and SFDVKD. V was cut by 5 bases and J by 2 bases, with 8 bases left in between. The CDR3 contains 13 residues. The CDR3 spells CATSGAPQETQYF. The DNA of the CDR3 is TGTGCCACCAGTGGGGCTCCTCAAGAGACCCAGTACTTC.

In its sample, this clonotype was seen a few times. This chain links TRBV20-1 with TRBJ1-6; tentative D call: TRBD1 (5 bases). V gave up 1 base and J gave up 3 bases, with 13 bases separating them. Germline CDR1 reads DFQATT; CDR2 reads SNEGSKA (reference sequence). The CDR3 runs to 16 residues. CDR3: CSARASRENYNSPLHF. DNA for the CDR3: TGCAGTGCTAGAGCGTCCAGGGAAAACTATAATTCACCCCTCCACTTT.

The chain uses TRBV24-1 and TRBJ2-7; 7 positions agree with TRBD2. The trim removed 5 bases at V and 0 bases at J, leaving 6 bases unmatched. Germline loops: CDR1 KGHDR, CDR2 SFDVKD. The CDR3 loop spans 15 amino acids. In DNA, the CDR3 is TGTGCCACCAGTGCTAGCGGACTGAGCTCCTACGAGCAGTACTTC. Encoded protein: CATSASGLSSYEQYF.

The CDR3 here is CASTPSSGGAGEQYF. The CDR3 DNA follows: TGTGCCAGCACCCCTTCTAGCGGGGGGGCCGGGGAGCAGTACTTC. The gene calls are TRBV7-8 and TRBJ2-7; 12 bases align to TRBD2. V gave up 7 bases and J gave up 7 bases; unmatched junction bases: 11. The CDR3 extends over 15 amino acids. Germline V gene data show CDR1 as SGHVS and CDR2 as FQNEAQ.

This clonotype showed up just a few times. The rearrangement uses TRBV9 and TRBJ1-5; TRBD1 matches at 7 bases. The CDR3 runs 14 residues. Trimming removed 0 bases from V and 7 bases from J; junction bases left unmatched: 4. CDR1 is SGDLS, CDR2 YYNGEE, per germline. This CDR3 reads CASSVGQGGQPQHF. In nucleotides, the CDR3 is TGTGCCAGCAGCGTAGGACAGGGCGGCCAGCCCCAGCATTTT.

Details on this clonotype: A read error is possible here, since a much larger clone lies one base away. This rearrangement joins TRBV5-1 to TRBJ1-1, with D perhaps TRBD1 (6 bases). CDR3 length: 14 amino acids. Germline V gene lookup returns CDR1 SGHRS and CDR2 YFSETQ. The ends were cut back, 1 base at V and 4 bases at J, with 11 bases in the middle. Here the CDR3 DNA reads TGCGCCAGCAGCTTGACAGGGAGTGCCACTGAAGCTTTCTTT. Its translation: CASSLTGSATEAFF.

For this clonotype: A much larger clone differs from this one at a single base, so this may be a read error. The chain links TRBV29-1 to TRBJ2-7; D tentatively reads TRBD1 or TRBD2 (5 bases each). The CDR3 loop spans 12 amino acids. In germline, CDR1 is SQVTM, CDR2 ANQGSEA. The CDR3 DNA is TGCAGCGTTGCCCGGGGCCCCTACGAGCGGTACTTC. Translated: CSVARGPYERYF.

A remark on this clonotype: One end of the junction fails to match germline, which may point to a read error. This chain connects TRBV11-1 to TRBJ1-1; a possible D gene is TRBD1 (5 bases). The CDR3 covers 18 residues. The germline V gene encodes CDR1 SGHAT and CDR2 FQDESV (reference sequence). Here the CDR3 DNA reads TGCGCCAGCAGCCACCTTACTAGGGGTTCGCGGACACGAGGAGAAGCTTTCTTT. Its protein product is CASSHLTRGSRTRGEAFF.

V usage is TRBV24-1 and J usage is TRBJ1-2; 9 nucleotides align to TRBD1. V lost 4 bases, J lost 5 bases, and 10 bases stayed unmatched. Germline CDR1 is KGHDR and CDR2 is SFDVKD. The CDR3 totals 16 residues. In DNA, the CDR3 is TGTGCCACCAGTGAAGGACAGGGGCCTTTGAGGTATGGCTACACCTTC. Translating it yields CATSEGQGPLRYGYTF.

The V call is TRBV9, the J call TRBJ2-7; D possibly corresponds to TRBD2 (6 bases). The germline V gene encodes CDR1 SGDLS and CDR2 YYNGEE. The CDR3 length is 16 residues. The V and J ends lost 5 bases and 1 base respectively, with 19 bases between them. The CDR3: CASSQPTGRGSYEQYF. CDR3 coding DNA: TGTGCCAGCAGTCAACCCACGGGACGGGGGTCCTACGAGCAGTACTTC. The complete variable domain, with remaining parts taken from reference TRBV9 and TRBJ2-7, reads DSGVTQTPKHLITATGQRVTLRCSPRSGDLSVYWYQQSLDQGLQFLIQYYNGEERAKGNILERFSAQQFPDLHSELNLSSLELGDSALYFCASSQPTGRGSYEQYFGPGTRLTVT.

This chain joins TRBV6-1 and TRBJ2-7, with 7 bases identical to TRBD2. The CDR3 length is 14 residues. V trimming: 8 bases; J trimming: 2 bases; junction bases outside the gene matches: 9. Per the germline V gene, CDR1 is MNHNS and CDR2 is SASEGT. CDR3 bases: TGTGCCAGCCAGCGCGGGGGAGCCCCCTACGAGCAGTACTTC. Translation gives CASQRGGAPYEQYF.

This clonotype was seen ten or more times. The junction departs from germline at one end; a sequencing error may be responsible. The rearrangement joins TRBV10-2 to TRBJ2-2; D is uncertain. Germline V gene data show CDR1 as WSHSY and CDR2 as SAAADI. The CDR3 is 11 amino acids. This CDR3 is CASSATGELFF. In nucleotides, the CDR3 is TGTGCCAGCAGTGCCACCGGGGAGCTGTTTTTT.

The chain couples TRBV20-1 to TRBJ1-5; D is possibly TRBD1 (6 bases). V shed 1 base and J shed 1 base, with 11 bases lying between them. The germline V gene has CDR1 DFQATT and CDR2 SNEGSKA (reference sequence). This CDR3 comprises 15 residues. In DNA, the CDR3 is TGCAGTGCTAGAGGGGGGGGGGCAAGCAATCAGCCCCAGCATTTT. This translates into CSARGGGASNQPQHF.

This clonotype occurred a few times. The junction departs from the called germline gene at one end, perhaps through a read error. V is TRBV7-2 and J is TRBJ1-5; D uncertain. Germline values: CDR1 SGHTA, CDR2 FQGNSA. This CDR3 has 15 residues. CDR3 nucleotides: TGCGCCAGCAGCCAAGATATACGGAGCAATCAGCCCCAGCATTTT. This gives the protein CASSQDIRSNQPQHF.

The chain couples TRBV15 to TRBJ2-7; 13 bases match TRBD2. This CDR3 contains 17 residues. The V and J ends lost 5 bases and 4 bases, in that order; junction bases with no gene match: 11. Germline V gene data show CDR1 as LNHNV and CDR2 as YYDKDF (reference sequence). The CDR3 DNA sequence: TGTGCCACCAGCGATGGACTAGCGGGGGCAGCTAGGTACGAGCAGTACTTC. Translated, it gives CATSDGLAGAARYEQYF.